A selection of T cell receptor beta chains follows, all from one sample in a study of shared clonotypes between healthy human individuals. Sequencing was performed with immunoSEQ multiplex PCR; in TCRdb, only in-frame clones are kept and a portion is missing. The sample lists 2 million to 2.5 million clones, 85% to 95% occurring once. The sample taken for sequencing was naive CD4+ T cells from PBMCs. The receptor source for this set is a man between 18 and 35 years old in good health. Some clones in this sample may be carry-over from other donors' samples. CDR3s include the opening cysteine and the closing phenylalanine or tryptophan. The D gene is left open where the match is weak. For some rows the clone size is stated as once, few or many, or as a class when expanded; others skip it.

>TRBJ1-2|TRBV7-3|TRBD1|-
CASSLTGQGTDGYTF
TGTGCCAGCAGCTTAACGGGACAGGGAACAGATGGCTACACCTTC
>TRBJ1-2|TRBV28|-|-
CASSLPPRGSGYTF
TGTGCCAGCAGTTTACCTCCGAGAGGGAGCGGCTACACCTTC
>TRBJ1-5|TRBV4-3|-|-
CASSRSRDSNQPQHF
TGCGCCAGCAGCCGTTCCCGGGACAGCAATCAGCCCCAGCATTTT
>TRBJ2-3|TRBV7-3|-|-
CASSLPSTDTQYF
TGTGCCAGCAGCTTACCCTCCACAGATACGCAGTATTTT
>TRBJ2-3|TRBV10-2|-|-
CASSITPSTDTQYF
TGCGCCAGCAGCATTACTCCTAGCACAGATACGCAGTATTTT
>TRBJ1-4|TRBV6-1|TRBD1|-
CASSDPRGTNEKLFF
TGTGCCAGCAGTGATCCCAGGGGGACTAATGAAAAACTGTTTTTT
>TRBJ2-3|TRBV11-2|-|-
CASSPPLAAGTRSTDTQYF
TGTGCCAGCAGCCCCCCCCTAGCAGCGGGGACACGTAGCACAGATACGCAGTATTTT
>TRBJ2-4|TRBV29-1|-|-
CSAENLAKNIQYF
TGCAGCGCAGAGAATCTGGCCAAAAACATTCAGTACTTC
>TRBJ2-7|TRBV7-2|-|-
CASSLGPTQYEQYF
TGTGCCAGCAGCTTGGGACCCACTCAGTACGAGCAGTACTTC
>TRBJ2-3|TRBV30|-|-
CAWTSVWSTQYF
TGTGCCTGGACTAGCGTTTGGAGTACGCAGTATTTT
>TRBJ2-3|TRBV5-5|TRBD2|-
CASSPTAGGTQYF
TGTGCCAGCAGCCCCACGGCGGGAGGTACGCAGTATTTT
>TRBJ1-2|TRBV20-1|TRBD1|-
CSADRGQGYTF
TGCAGTGCAGACAGGGGGCAAGGCTACACCTTC
>TRBJ1-5|TRBV5-1|-|-
CASSLDGRDDQPQHF
TGCGCCAGCAGCTTGGACGGCAGAGACGATCAGCCCCAGCATTTT
>TRBJ2-2|TRBV7-8|-|-
CASSLLRDTGELFF
TGTGCCAGCAGCTTACTACGGGACACCGGGGAGCTGTTTTTT
>TRBJ2-1|TRBV29-1|TRBD2|-
CSVTSGGSSYNEQFF
TGCAGCGTGACTAGCGGGGGGAGCTCCTACAATGAGCAGTTCTTC
>TRBJ1-1|TRBV18|-|-
CASSPLGLTGIDTEAFF
TGTGCCAGCTCACCCCTAGGGTTAACAGGGATAGACACTGAAGCTTTCTTT
>TRBJ2-4|TRBV11-2|TRBD2|-
CASSLGLAGSPQYF
TGTGCCAGCAGCTTGGGACTAGCGGGATCCCCGCAGTACTTC
>TRBJ1-5|TRBV29-1|-|-
CSAAPGASGQPQHF
TGCAGCGCCGCACCGGGGGCCTCAGGCCAGCCCCAGCATTTT
>TRBJ2-3|TRBV28|TRBD2|once
CASSFLAGHSDTQYF
TGTGCCAGCAGTTTCCTAGCGGGACACTCAGATACGCAGTATTTT
>TRBJ1-1|TRBV7-9|-|-
CASSLRHPGTEAFF
TGTGCCAGCAGCTTAAGGCACCCGGGGACTGAAGCTTTCTTT
>TRBJ1-6|TRBV7-3|-|-
CASSLGTENSPLHF
TGTGCCAGCAGCTTAGGGACGGAAAATTCACCCCTCCACTTT
>TRBJ2-3|TRBV11-3|-|-
CASSSRADTQYF
TGTGCCAGCAGCTCTCGTGCAGATACGCAGTATTTT
>TRBJ1-6|TRBV4-3|-|-
CASSQGGSSYNSPLHF
TGCGCCAGCAGCCAAGGCGGGAGCTCCTATAATTCACCCCTCCACTTT
>TRBJ1-2|TRBV5-1|TRBD1|-
CASSLDTGVQGYTF
TGCGCCAGCAGCTTGGACACAGGGGTGCAAGGCTACACCTTC
>TRBJ1-2|TRBV9|TRBD1|once
CASSAGGQGSYGYTF
TGTGCCAGCAGCGCAGGGGGTCAGGGGAGCTATGGCTACACCTTC
>TRBJ2-5|TRBV7-9|TRBD2|-
CAGDGGRASETQYF
TGTGCCGGGGACGGTGGGAGGGCCTCGGAGACCCAGTACTTC
>TRBJ2-2|TRBV5-1|TRBD2|-
CASSLGLAGGDTGELFF
TGCGCCAGCAGCCTGGGACTAGCGGGCGGCGACACCGGGGAGCTGTTTTTT
>TRBJ2-1|TRBV30|-|-
CAWSVSFGNNEQFF
TGTGCCTGGAGTGTAAGTTTCGGAAACAATGAGCAGTTCTTC
>TRBJ2-5|TRBV15|-|-
CATSRDPAWETQYF
TGTGCCACCAGCAGAGATCCCGCATGGGAGACCCAGTACTTC
>TRBJ1-2|TRBV6-6|-|once
CASSSREDYGYTF
TGTGCCAGCAGCAGCCGGGAGGACTATGGCTACACCTTC
>TRBJ2-1|TRBV5-1|TRBD2|-
CASSGGTSGLYNEQFF
TGCGCCAGCAGCGGCGGGACTAGCGGCCTTTACAATGAGCAGTTCTTC
>TRBJ2-4|TRBV7-2|TRBD1|-
CASSLSGGGSKNIQYF
TGTGCCAGCAGCCTATCAGGGGGCGGATCCAAAAACATTCAGTACTTC
>TRBJ2-3|TRBV5-4|TRBD1|-
CASSFGGAWAGGDTQYF
TGTGCCAGCAGCTTTGGTGGGGCCTGGGCAGGGGGCGATACGCAGTATTTT
>TRBJ1-2|TRBV11-2|TRBD1|-
CASSFGTGGGYTF
TGTGCCAGCAGCTTTGGGACAGGAGGTGGCTACACCTTC
>TRBJ1-5|TRBV30|-|-
CAWGKGVQPQHF
TGTGCCTGGGGAAAGGGTGTCCAGCCCCAGCATTTT
>TRBJ1-2|TRBV14|-|once
CASSQAGAGFIGYTF
TGTGCCAGCAGCCAAGCGGGGGCCGGCTTTATAGGCTACACCTTC